The TCR beta chain described here comes from a study of shared clonotypes between healthy human individuals. As for the study in general: The composition of the donors was a couple of women and a few men aged 18 to 49. Points from the study as a whole: Of the naive CD4 clonotypes, around 5.2% were shared across several donors. Lower generation probabilities were found for non-shared clonotypes than for those shared by all four donors.

Replicate PCRs from sorted subsets contained around 200 ng DNA, which is around 30,000 T cell genomes. Assay: immunoSEQ multiplex PCR; the TCRdb copy retains only in-frame clones and omits some. The sample holds over 1.4 million clones; around 97% are singletons and the top ten take approximately 1%. A note on this clone: Its antigen remains unidentified.

This CDR3 has 14 amino acids. The sample taken for sequencing was naive CD4+ T cells sorted from blood. Subset of the sample: CD45RA+ positively selected. The V gene is TRBV1, the J gene TRBJ1-2; no check of the table's D call, TRBD1, against the DNA was made. TRBV1 is designated a pseudogene. This receptor was obtained from a man under 40 in good health. This CDR3 is CTSKQGCLNYGYTF. DNA of the CDR3: TGCACCAGCAAACAGGGATGTCTGAACTATGGCTACACCTTC.